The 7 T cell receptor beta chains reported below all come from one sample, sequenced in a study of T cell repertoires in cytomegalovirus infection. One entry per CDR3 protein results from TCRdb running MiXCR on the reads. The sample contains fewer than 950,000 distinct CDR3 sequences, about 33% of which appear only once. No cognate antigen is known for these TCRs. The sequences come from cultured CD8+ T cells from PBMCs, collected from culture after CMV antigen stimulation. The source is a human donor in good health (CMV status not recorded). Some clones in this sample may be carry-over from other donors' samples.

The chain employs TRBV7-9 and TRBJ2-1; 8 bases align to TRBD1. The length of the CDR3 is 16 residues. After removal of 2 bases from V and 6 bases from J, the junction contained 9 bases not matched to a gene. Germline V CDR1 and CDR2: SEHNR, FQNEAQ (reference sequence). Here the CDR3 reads CASSLPGQVTSNEQFF. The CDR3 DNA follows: TGTGCCAGCAGCTTACCGGGACAGGTAACGTCCAATGAGCAGTTCTTC.

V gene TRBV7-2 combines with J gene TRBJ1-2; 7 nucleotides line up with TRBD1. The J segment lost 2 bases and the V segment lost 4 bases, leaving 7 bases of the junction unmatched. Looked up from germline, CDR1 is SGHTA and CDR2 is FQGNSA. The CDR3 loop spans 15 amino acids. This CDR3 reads CASSSRLTGNYGYTF. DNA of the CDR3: TGTGCCAGCAGCTCCCGCCTGACAGGGAACTATGGCTACACCTTC.

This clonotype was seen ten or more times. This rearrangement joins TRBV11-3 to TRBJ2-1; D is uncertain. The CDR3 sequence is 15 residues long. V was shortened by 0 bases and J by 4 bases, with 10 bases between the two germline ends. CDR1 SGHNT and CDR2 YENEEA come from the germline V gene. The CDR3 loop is CASSLDLAVYNEQFF. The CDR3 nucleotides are TGTGCCAGCAGCTTAGATCTGGCAGTATACAATGAGCAGTTCTTC.

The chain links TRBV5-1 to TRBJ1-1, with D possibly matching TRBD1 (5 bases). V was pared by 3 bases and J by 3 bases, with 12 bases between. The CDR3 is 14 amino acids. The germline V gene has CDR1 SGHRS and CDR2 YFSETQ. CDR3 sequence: CASSWAGRDTEAFF. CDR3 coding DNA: TGCGCCAGCAGCTGGGCTGGCAGGGACACTGAAGCTTTCTTT.

The CDR3 DNA reads as TGCAGTGCTCGACTAGCGGGGGGGGAAGAGACCCAGTACTTC. Translation: CSARLAGGEETQYF. This chain connects TRBV20-1 to TRBJ2-5, with 14 bases lining up with TRBD2. V was pared by 5 bases and J by 3 bases, with 2 bases of the junction left unmatched. Per germline, CDR1 DFQATT and CDR2 SNEGSKA (reference sequence). The CDR3 loop spans 14 amino acids.

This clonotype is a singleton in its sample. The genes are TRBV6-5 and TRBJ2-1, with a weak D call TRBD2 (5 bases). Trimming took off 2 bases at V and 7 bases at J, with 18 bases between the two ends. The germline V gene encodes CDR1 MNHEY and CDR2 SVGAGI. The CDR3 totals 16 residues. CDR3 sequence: CASSYIAGYTGNEQFF. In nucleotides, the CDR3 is TGTGCCAGCAGTTACATCGCCGGGTACACGGGAAATGAGCAGTTCTTC.

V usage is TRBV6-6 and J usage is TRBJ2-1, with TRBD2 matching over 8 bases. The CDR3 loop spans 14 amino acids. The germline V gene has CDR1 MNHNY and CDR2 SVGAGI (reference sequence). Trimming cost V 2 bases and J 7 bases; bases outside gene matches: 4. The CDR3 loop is CASSYRGGRNEQFF. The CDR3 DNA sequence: TGTGCCAGCAGTTACCGCGGGGGGAGGAATGAGCAGTTCTTC.